This T cell receptor (beta chain) was captured by sequencing in a study of graft-versus-host responses after intestinal transplantation. Study-level information: Induction using anti-thymocyte globulin, followed by tacrolimus and steroids for about 3 years, was given to all recipients.

Using immunoSEQ multiplex PCR, the repertoire was profiled, and TCRdb retains in-frame clones only, with some absent. The profile shows under 75,000 clones, roughly 90% of them singletons. Graft specimens yielded both intraepithelial and lamina propria lymphocytes. V shed 1 base and J shed 6 bases, with 9 bases lying between them. The CDR3 is made up of 14 amino acids. The V gene's germline CDR1 is PRHDT and CDR2 FYEKMQ (reference sequence). The material was ileum tissue, obtained 350 to 400 days after transplant. The chain has TRBV13 and TRBJ2-2; TRBD2 is a possible D gene (6 bases). The clonotype originates from a human patient who received an intestinal transplant, so some T cells may come from the graft donor. The CDR3 here is CASSLVRESGELFF. The CDR3 nucleotides are TGTGCCAGCAGCTTAGTCCGGGAGTCCGGGGAGCTGTTTTTT.